This entry describes one T cell receptor (beta chain). Antigen unknown. In the PCR, 60 Vbeta and 13 Jbeta primers were used. Assay used: immunoSEQ multiplex PCR; TCRdb lists only in-frame clones, some missing. Of about 130,000 clones detected, 80% appear once; the ten largest clones hold 1%. This entry belongs to a study of cytomegalovirus exposure and HLA in healthy donors. Study observations and caveats: TCR beta V- and J-gene trimming was later associated with a missense DCLRE1C variant. Some V segments could not be told apart, so they were left out, TRBV6-2 and TRBV6-3 among them. In vitro data verified a few CMV-associated chains as specific for CMV antigens.

Germline V gene data show CDR1 as MNHNS and CDR2 as SASEGT. V lost 2 bases to trimming and J lost 3 bases, with 16 bases between them. This CDR3 is built from 17 residues. This sequence originates from a man aged 40-49 years in good health and CMV-seronegative. The sample taken for sequencing was PBMCs. The chain uses TRBV6-1 and TRBJ2-2; D possibly corresponds to TRBD1 (6 bases). CDR3 sequence (DNA): TGTGCCAGCAGTGAAATCTTAGGGGACACCTACACCGGGGAGCTGTTTTTT. It is translated as CASSEILGDTYTGELFF.